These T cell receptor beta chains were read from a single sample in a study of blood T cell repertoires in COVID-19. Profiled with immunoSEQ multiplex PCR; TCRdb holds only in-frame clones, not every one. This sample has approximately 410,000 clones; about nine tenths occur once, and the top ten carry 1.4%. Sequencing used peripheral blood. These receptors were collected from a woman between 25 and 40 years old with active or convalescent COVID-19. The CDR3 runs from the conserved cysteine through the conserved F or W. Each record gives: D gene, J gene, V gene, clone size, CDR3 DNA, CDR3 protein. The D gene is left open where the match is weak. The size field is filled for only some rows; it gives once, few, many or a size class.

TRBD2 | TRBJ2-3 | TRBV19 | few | TGTGCCAGTAGTAAGACTAGCTCGGAGGCAGATACGCAGTATTTT | CASSKTSSEADTQYF
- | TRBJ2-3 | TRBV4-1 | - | TGCGCCAGCAGCCAAGAATCCCCTATCCCTCCAGATACGCAGTATTTT | CASSQESPIPPDTQYF
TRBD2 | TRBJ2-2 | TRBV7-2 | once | TGTGCCAGCAGCTTACTAGCGGGCACCGGGGAGCTGTTTTTT | CASSLLAGTGELFF
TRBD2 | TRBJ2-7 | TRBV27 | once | TGTGCCAGCAGTAACAGACTAGCGGGAGTTGTCGAGCAGTACTTC | CASSNRLAGVVEQYF
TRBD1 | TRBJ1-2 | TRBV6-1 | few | TGTGCCAGCAGTGACCCCCGGACAGGGTATGGCTACACCTTC | CASSDPRTGYGYTF
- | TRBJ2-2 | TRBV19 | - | TGTGCCAGTAGTATCCCAACAGGGCTCACCGGGGAGCTGTTTTTT | CASSIPTGLTGELFF
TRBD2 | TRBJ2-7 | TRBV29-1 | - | TGCAGCGTAGAGGGTTTAGCGGGAACCTACGAGCAGTACTTC | CSVEGLAGTYEQYF
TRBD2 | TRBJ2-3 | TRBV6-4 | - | TGTGCCAGCAGTGACTCTACATTAGCGGGGGGAGGCACAGATACGCAGTATTTT | CASSDSTLAGGGTDTQYF
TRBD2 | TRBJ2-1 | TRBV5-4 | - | TGTGCCAGCAGCTTGACGCGCCTAGCGGGGGGTCTCAATGAGCAGTTCTTC | CASSLTRLAGGLNEQFF
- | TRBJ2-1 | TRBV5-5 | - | TGTGCCAGCAGCCCGGGACTTGTTAGCTCCTACAATGAGCAGTTCTTC | CASSPGLVSSYNEQFF